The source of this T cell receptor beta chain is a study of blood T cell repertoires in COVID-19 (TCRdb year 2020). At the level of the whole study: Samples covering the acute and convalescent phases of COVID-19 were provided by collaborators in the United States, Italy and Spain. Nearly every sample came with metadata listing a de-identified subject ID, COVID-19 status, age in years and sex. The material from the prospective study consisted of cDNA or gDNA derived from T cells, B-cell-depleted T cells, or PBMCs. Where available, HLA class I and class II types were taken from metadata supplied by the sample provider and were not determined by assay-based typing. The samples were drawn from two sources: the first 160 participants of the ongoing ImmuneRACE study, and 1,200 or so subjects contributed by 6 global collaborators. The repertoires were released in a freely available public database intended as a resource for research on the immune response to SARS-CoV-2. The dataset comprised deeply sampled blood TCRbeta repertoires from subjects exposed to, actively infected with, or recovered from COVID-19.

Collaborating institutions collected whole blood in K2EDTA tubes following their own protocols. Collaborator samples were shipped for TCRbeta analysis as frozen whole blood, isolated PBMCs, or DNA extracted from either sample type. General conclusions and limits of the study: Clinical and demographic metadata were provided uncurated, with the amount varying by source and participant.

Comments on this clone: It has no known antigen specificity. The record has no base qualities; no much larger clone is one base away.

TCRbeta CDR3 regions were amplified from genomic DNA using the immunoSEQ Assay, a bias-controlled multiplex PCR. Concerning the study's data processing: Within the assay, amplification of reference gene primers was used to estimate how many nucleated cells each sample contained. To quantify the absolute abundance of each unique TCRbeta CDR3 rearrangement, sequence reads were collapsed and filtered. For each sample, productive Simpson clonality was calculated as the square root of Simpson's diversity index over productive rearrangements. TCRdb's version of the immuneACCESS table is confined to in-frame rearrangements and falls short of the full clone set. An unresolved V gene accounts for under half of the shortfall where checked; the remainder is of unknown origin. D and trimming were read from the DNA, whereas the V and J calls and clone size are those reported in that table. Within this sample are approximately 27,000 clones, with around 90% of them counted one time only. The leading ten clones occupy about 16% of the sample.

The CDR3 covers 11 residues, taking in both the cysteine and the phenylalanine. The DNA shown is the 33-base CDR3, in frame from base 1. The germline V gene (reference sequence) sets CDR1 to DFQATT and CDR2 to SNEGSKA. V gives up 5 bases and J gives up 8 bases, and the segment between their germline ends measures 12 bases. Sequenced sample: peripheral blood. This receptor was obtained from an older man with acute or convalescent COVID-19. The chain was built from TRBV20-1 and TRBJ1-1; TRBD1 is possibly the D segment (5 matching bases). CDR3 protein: CSAGGTAEAFF. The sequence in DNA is TGCAGTGCTGGCGGGACGGCGGAAGCTTTCTTT.